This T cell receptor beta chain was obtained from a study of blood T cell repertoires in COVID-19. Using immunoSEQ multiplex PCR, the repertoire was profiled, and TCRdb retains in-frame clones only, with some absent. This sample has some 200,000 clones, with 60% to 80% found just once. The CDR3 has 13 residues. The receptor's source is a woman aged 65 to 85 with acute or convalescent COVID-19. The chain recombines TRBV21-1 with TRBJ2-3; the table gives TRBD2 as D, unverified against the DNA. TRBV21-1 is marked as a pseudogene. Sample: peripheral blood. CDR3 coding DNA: TGTGCCAGCAGCCAGCGGGCCACAGATACGCAGTATTTT. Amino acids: CASSQRATDTQYF.